The source of this TCR beta chain is a study of cytomegalovirus exposure and HLA in healthy donors. For the study at large: An earlier analysis found 100 million or so unique TCR beta sequences from approximately 170 million T cells. Notes on the study in general: A highly shared variant cluster was judged a likely technical artifact. Cytomegalovirus status was reportedly diagnosed by the classifier with high specificity and sensitivity.

Unrecorded immune exposure was likely among donors, who were nominally healthy when sampled. Primers included in the PCR were 60 Vbeta and 13 Jbeta primers. Profiling relied on immunoSEQ multiplex PCR, and the TCRdb table lists in-frame clones only, not all of them. The profile shows 85,000 to 100,000 clones, about four fifths of them singletons. V lost 7 bases to trimming and J lost 4 bases, with 16 bases between them. CDR3 length: 13 amino acids. The germline V gene encodes CDR1 SQVTM and CDR2 ANQGSEA. Concerning this clone: The antigen is undetermined.

Sequenced sample: PBMCs. This chain links TRBV29-1 with TRBJ1-1; D is unresolved. The clonotype originates from a woman in her 40s in good health and CMV-seronegative. In nucleotides, the CDR3 is TGCAGCGCCCCCGGCCGTTCGGGCACTGAAGCTTTCTTT. Translated, it gives CSAPGRSGTEAFF.